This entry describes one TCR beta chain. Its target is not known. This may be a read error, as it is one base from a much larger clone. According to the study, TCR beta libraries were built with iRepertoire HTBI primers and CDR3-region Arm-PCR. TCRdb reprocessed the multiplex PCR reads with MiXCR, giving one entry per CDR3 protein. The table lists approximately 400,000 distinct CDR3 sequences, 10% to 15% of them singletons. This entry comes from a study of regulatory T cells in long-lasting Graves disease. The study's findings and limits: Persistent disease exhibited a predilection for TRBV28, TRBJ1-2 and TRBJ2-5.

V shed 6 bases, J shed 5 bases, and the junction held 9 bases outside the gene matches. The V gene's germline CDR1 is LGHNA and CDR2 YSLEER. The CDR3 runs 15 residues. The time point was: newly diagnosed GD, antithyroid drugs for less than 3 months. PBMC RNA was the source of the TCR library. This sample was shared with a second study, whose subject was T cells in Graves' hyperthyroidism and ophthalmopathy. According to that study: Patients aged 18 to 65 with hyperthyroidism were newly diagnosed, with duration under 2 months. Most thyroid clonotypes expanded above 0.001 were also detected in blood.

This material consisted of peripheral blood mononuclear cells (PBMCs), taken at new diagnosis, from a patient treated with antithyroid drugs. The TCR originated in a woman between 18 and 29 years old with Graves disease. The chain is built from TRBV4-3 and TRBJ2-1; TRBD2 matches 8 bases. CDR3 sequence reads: CASRGGLGIDNEQFF. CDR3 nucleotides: TGCGCCAGCAGAGGGGGACTAGGTATTGACAATGAGCAGTTCTTC.